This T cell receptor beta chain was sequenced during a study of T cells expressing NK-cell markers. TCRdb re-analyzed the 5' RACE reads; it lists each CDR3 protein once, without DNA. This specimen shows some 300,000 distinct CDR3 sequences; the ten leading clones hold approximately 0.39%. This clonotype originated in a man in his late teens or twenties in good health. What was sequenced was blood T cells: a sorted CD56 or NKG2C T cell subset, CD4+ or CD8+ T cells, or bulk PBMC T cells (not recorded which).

Here the CDR3 reads CASSSGGRGANSPLHF. The V call is TRBV12-3 or TRBV12-4, the J call TRBJ1-6. The CDR3 is made up of 16 amino acids.